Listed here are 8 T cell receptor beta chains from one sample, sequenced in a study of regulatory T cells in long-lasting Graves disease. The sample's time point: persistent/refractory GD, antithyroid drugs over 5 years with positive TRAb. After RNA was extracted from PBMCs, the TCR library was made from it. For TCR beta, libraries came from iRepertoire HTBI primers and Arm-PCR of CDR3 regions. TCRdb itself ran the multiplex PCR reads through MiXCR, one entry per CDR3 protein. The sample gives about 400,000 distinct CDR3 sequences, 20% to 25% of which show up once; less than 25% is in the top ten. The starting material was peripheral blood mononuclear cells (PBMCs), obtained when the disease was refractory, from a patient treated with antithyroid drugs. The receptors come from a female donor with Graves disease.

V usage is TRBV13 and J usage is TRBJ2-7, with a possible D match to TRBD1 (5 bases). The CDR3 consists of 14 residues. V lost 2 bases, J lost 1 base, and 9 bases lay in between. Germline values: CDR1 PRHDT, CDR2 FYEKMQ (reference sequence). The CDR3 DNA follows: TGTGCCAGCAGCTTACCCAGGGAATCCTACGAGCAGTACTTC. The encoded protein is CASSLPRESYEQYF.

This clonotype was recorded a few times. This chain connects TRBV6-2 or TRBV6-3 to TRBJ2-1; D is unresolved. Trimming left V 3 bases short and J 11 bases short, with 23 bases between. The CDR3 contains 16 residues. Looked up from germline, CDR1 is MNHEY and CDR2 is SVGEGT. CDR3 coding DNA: TGTGCCAGCAGTTATGGTGGCGGCCTCCAGGTCGAAAAGCAGTTCTTC. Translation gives CASSYGGGLQVEKQFF.

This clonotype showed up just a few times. This CDR3 is CASIPTLVSNTGELFF. CDR3 nucleotide sequence: TGTGCCAGCATCCCGACTCTAGTGTCGAACACCGGGGAGCTGTTTTTT. The J gene is TRBJ2-2, the V gene TRBV27; D is uncertain. CDR1 MNHEY and CDR2 SMNVEV come from the germline V gene (reference sequence). This CDR3 comprises 16 residues. V lost 7 bases and J lost 0, with 15 bases in between.

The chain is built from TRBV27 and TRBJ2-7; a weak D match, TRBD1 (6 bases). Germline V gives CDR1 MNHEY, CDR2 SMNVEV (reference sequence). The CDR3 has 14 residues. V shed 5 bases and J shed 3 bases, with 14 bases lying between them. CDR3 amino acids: CASSPTGNFYEQYF. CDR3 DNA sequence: TGTGCCAGCAGTCCTACAGGGAACTTCTACGAGCAGTACTTC.

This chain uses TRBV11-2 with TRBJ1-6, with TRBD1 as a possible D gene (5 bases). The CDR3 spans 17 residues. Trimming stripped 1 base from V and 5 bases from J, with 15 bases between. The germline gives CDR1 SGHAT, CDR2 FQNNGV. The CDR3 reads CASSLVGDVYNNSPLHF. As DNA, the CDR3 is TGTGCCAGCAGCTTAGTGGGGGACGTCTACAATAATTCACCCCTCCACTTT.

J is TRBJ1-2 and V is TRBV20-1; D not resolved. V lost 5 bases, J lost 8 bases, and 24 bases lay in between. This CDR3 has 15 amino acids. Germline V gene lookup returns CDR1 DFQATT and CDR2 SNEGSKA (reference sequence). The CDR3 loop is CSAPQGSYSDWGYTF. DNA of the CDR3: TGCAGTGCTCCACAAGGGAGCTATTCGGACTGGGGCTACACCTTC.

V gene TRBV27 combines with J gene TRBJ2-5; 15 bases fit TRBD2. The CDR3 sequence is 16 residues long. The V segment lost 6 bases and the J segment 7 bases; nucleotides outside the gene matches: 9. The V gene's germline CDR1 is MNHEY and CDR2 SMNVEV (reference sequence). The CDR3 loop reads CASSPGTSGRYATQYF. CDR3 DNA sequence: TGTGCCAGCAGCCCCGGGACTAGCGGGAGGTATGCGACCCAGTACTTC.

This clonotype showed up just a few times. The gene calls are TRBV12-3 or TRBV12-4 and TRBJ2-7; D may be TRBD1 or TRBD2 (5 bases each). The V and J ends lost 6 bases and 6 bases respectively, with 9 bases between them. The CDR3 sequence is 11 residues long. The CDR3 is CASRGPGEQYF. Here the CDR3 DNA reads TGTGCCAGCAGGGGACCCGGCGAGCAGTACTTC.